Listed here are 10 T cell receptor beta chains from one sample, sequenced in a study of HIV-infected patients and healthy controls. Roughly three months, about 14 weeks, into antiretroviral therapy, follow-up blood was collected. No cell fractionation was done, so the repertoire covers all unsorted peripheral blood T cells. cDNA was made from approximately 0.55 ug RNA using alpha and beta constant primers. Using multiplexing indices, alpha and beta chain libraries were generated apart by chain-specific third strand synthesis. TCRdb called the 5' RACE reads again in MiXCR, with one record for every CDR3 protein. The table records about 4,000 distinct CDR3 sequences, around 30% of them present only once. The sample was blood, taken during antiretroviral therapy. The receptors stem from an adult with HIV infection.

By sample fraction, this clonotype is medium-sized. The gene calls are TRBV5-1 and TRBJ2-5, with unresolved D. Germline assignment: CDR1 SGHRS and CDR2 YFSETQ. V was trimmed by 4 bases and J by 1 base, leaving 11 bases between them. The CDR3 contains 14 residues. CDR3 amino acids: CASSRALGQETQYF. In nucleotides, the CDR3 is TGCGCCAGCAGCCGGGCCTTGGGCCAAGAGACCCAGTACTTC. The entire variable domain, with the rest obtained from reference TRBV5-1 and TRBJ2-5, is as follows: KAGVTQTPRYLIKTRGQQVTLSCSPISGHRSVSWYQQTPGQGLQFLFEYFSETQRNKGNFPGRFSGRQFSNSRSEMNVSTLELGDSALYLCASSRALGQETQYFGPGTRLLVL.

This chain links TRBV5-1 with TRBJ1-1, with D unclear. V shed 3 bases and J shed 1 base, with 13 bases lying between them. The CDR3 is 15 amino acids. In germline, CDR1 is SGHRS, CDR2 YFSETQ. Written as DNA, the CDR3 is TGCGCCAGCAGCTCGATCCGGGCCCAGAACACTGAAGCTTTCTTT. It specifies CASSSIRAQNTEAFF.

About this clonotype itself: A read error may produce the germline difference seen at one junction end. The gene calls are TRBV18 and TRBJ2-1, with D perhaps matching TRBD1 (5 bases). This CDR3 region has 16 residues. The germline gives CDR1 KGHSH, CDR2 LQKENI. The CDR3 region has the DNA TGTGACAGCTCACCACCGTCAGGGCCCTCCCCCAATGAGCAGTTCTTC. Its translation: CDSSPPSGPSPNEQFF.

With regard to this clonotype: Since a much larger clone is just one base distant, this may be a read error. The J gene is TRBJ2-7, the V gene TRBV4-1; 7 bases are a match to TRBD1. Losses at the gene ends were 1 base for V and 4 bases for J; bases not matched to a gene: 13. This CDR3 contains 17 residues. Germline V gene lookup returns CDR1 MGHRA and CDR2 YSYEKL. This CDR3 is CASSQGSGTVGFYEQYF. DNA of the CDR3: TGCGCCAGCAGCCAAGGTTCCGGGACAGTGGGTTTTTACGAGCAGTACTTC.

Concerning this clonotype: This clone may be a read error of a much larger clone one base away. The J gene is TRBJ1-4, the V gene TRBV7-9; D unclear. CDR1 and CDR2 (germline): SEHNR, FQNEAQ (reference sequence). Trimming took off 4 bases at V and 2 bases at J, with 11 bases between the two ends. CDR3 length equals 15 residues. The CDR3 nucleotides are TGTGCCAGCAGCTCCAGGTGGGCGACTAATGAAAAACTGTTTTTT. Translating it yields CASSSRWATNEKLFF.

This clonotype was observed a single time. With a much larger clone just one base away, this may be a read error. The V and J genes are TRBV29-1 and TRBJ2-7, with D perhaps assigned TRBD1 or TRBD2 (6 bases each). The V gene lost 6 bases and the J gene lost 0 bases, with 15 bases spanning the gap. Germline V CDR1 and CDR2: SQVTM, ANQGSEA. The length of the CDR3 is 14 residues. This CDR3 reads CSVEGHVFSYEQYF. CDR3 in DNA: TGCAGCGTGGAGGGACACGTCTTCTCCTACGAGCAGTACTTC.

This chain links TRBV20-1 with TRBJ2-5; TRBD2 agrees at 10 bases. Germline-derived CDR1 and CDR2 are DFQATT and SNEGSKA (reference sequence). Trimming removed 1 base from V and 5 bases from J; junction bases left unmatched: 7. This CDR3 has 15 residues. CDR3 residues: CSARVRSGGSETQYF. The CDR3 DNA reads TGCAGTGCTAGAGTGCGTAGCGGGGGGTCTGAGACCCAGTACTTC.

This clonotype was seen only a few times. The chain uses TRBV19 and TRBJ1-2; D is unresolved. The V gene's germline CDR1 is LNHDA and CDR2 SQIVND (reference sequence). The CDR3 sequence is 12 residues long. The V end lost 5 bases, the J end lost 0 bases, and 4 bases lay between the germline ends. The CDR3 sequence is CASSGANYGYTF. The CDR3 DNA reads TGTGCCAGTAGTGGTGCTAACTATGGCTACACCTTC.

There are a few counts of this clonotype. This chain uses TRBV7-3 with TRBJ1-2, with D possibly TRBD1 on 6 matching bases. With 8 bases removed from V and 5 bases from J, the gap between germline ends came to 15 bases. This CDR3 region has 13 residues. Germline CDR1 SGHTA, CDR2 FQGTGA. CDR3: CASGTLDRYGYTF. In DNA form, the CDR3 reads TGTGCCAGCGGGACACTCGATCGTTATGGCTACACCTTC.

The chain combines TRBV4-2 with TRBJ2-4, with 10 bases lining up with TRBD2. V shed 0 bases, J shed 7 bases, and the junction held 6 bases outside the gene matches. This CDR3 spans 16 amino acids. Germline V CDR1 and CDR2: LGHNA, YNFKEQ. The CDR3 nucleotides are TGTGCCAGCAGCCAAGATCCTAGCGGGGGTGGTAACATTCAGTACTTC. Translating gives CASSQDPSGGGNIQYF.